This T cell receptor (beta chain) was captured in a study of cytomegalovirus exposure and HLA in healthy donors. It was with 60 Vbeta and 13 Jbeta primers that the PCR ran. Using immunoSEQ multiplex PCR, the repertoire was profiled, and TCRdb retains in-frame clones only, with some absent. The sample includes 85,000 to 120,000 clones, around 80% of them seen just once. Deletions cut 4 bases from V and 7 bases from J, with 14 bases between. The V gene's germline CDR1 is SGHRS and CDR2 YFSETQ. The CDR3 covers 14 residues. This clone was counted a single time. This receptor was identified in a man aged 40-49 years in good health and CMV-seronegative. The sequencing input was PBMCs. The chain joins TRBV5-1 to TRBJ1-4; D may be TRBD1 (6 bases). The CDR3 sequence: CASSDTGSGEKLFF. The DNA of the CDR3 is TGCGCCAGCAGCGACACAGGGAGCGGTGAAAAACTGTTTTTT.